These T cell receptor beta chains were read from a single sample in a study of T cell responses to AZD1222 COVID-19 vaccine. Sequencing was performed with immunoSEQ multiplex PCR; in TCRdb, only in-frame clones are kept and a portion is missing. This sample has 150,000 or so clones, with roughly 90% found just once. This specimen was peripheral blood, taken on day 0 of AZD1222 vaccination. The receptors here all came from an adult in good health. Each CDR3 is given with its conserved first and last residue. A D gene is named only where the DNA matches it firmly. Clone size, where shown, is once, few, many, or a class for clones that have expanded.

clone size: -; V gene: TRBV27; D gene: -; J gene: TRBJ2-7; CDR3 protein: CASRGTKQSYEQYF; CDR3 DNA: TGTGCCAGCCGGGGAACAAAACAGTCCTACGAGCAGTACTTC
clone size: -; V gene: TRBV24-1; D gene: -; J gene: TRBJ1-1; CDR3 protein: CATSGGVEAFF; CDR3 DNA: TGTGCCACCAGTGGGGGGGTGGAAGCTTTCTTT
clone size: few; V gene: TRBV14; D gene: -; J gene: TRBJ1-2; CDR3 protein: CASSQGAGLPYGYTF; CDR3 DNA: TGTGCCAGCAGCCAAGGGGCAGGGCTCCCCTATGGCTACACCTTC
clone size: once; V gene: TRBV25-1; D gene: TRBD1; J gene: TRBJ1-3; CDR3 protein: CATRDSGNTIYF; CDR3 DNA: TGTGCCACCCGGGACAGTGGAAACACCATATATTTT
clone size: few; V gene: TRBV5-4; D gene: TRBD1; J gene: TRBJ2-7; CDR3 protein: CASTRQGTDEQYF; CDR3 DNA: TGTGCCAGCACCAGACAGGGTACGGACGAGCAGTACTTC
clone size: few; V gene: TRBV6-2/TRBV6-3; D gene: TRBD2; J gene: TRBJ2-2; CDR3 protein: CASSLPPRLASRTGELFF; CDR3 DNA: TGTGCCAGCAGTCTACCTCCTAGACTAGCGAGCAGAACCGGGGAGCTGTTTTTT
clone size: -; V gene: TRBV6-2/TRBV6-3; D gene: TRBD1; J gene: TRBJ2-2; CDR3 protein: CASSPRQGWRTGELFF; CDR3 DNA: TGTGCCAGCAGTCCCCGACAGGGATGGAGGACCGGGGAGCTGTTTTTT
clone size: -; V gene: TRBV7-9; D gene: -; J gene: TRBJ2-7; CDR3 protein: CASSLTGPYEQYF; CDR3 DNA: TGTGCCAGCAGCTTAACAGGTCCCTACGAGCAGTACTTC
clone size: -; V gene: TRBV30; D gene: TRBD1; J gene: TRBJ1-1; CDR3 protein: CAWSRTGGPSEAFF; CDR3 DNA: TGTGCCTGGAGTCGGACAGGGGGCCCCTCTGAAGCTTTCTTT
clone size: -; V gene: TRBV29-1; D gene: -; J gene: TRBJ1-2; CDR3 protein: CSVEGRGANYGYTF; CDR3 DNA: TGCAGCGTTGAAGGACGGGGAGCTAACTATGGCTACACCTTC
clone size: -; V gene: TRBV9; D gene: -; J gene: TRBJ2-2; CDR3 protein: CASSVAGHWTGELFF; CDR3 DNA: TGTGCCAGCAGCGTAGCGGGGCATTGGACCGGGGAGCTGTTTTTT